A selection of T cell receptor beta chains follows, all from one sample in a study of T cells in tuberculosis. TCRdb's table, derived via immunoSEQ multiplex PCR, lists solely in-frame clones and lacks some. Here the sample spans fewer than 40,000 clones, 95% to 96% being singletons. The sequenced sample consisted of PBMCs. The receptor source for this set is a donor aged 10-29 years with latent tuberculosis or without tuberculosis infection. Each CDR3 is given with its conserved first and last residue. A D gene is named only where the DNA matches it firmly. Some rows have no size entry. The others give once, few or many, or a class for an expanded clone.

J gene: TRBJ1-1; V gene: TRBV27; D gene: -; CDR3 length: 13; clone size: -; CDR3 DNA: TGTGCCAGCAGTTTATTGGGGGCCCCTGAAGCTTTCTTT; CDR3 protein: CASSLLGAPEAFF
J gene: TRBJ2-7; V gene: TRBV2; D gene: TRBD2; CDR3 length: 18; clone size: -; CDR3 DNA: TGTGCCAGCAACCTCGGGACTAGCGGGAGTGGGGCCTCCTACGAGCAGTACTTC; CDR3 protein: CASNLGTSGSGASYEQYF
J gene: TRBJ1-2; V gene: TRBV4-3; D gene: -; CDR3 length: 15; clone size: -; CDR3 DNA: TGCGCCAGCAGCCAAGATGGCAACCTAGGCGGTGGCTACACCTTC; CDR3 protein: CASSQDGNLGGGYTF
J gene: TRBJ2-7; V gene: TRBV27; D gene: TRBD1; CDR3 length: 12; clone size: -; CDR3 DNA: TGTGCCACAAAAACAGGGGGGAACGAGCAGTACTTC; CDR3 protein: CATKTGGNEQYF
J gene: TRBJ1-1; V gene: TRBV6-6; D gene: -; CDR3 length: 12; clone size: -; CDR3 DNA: TGTGCCAGCAGTTACGTCTATGGTGAAGCTTTCTTT; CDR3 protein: CASSYVYGEAFF
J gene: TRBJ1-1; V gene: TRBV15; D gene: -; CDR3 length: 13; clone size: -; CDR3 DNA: TGTGCCACCAGCAGAGTTAAGAACACTGAAGCTTTCTTT; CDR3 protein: CATSRVKNTEAFF
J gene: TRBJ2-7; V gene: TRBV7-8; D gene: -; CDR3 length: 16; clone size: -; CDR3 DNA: TGTGCCAGCAGTCCTCGACCCATGGGGCTAGACTACGAGCAGTACTTC; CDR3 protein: CASSPRPMGLDYEQYF
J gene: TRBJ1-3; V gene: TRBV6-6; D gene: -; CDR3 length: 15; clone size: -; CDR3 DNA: TGTGCCAGCAGTTGGTCCTTCGGCTCTGGAAACACCATATATTTT; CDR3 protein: CASSWSFGSGNTIYF
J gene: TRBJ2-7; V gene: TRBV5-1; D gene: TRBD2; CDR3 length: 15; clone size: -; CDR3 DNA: TGCGCCAGCAGCGCCGCTAGCGGGATCTTTAGTGAGCAGTACTTC; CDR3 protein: CASSAASGIFSEQYF
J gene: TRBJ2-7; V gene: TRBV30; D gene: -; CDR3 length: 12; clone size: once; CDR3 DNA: TGTGCCTGGAGTGTTGGGCAACACGAGCAGTACTTC; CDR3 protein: CAWSVGQHEQYF
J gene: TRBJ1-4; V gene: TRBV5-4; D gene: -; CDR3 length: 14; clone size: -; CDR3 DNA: TGTGCCAGCAGCCCGTGGGGCATTAATGAAAAACTGTTTTTT; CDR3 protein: CASSPWGINEKLFF
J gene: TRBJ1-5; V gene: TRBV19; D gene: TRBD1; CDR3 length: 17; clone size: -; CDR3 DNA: TGTGCCAGTAGTATCCTTCAGGGGGCCCTTAGCAATCAGCCCCAGCATTTT; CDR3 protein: CASSILQGALSNQPQHF
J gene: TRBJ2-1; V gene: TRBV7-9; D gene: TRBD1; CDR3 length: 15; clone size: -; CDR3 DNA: TGTGCCAGCAGCCTCTCCGACAGGGTGTACAATGAGCAGTTCTTC; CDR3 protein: CASSLSDRVYNEQFF
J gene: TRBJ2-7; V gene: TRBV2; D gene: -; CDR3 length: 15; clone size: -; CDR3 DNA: TGTGCCAGCAGTGCCCTGGGGCGGGGGCCCTACGAGCAGTACTTC; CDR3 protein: CASSALGRGPYEQYF
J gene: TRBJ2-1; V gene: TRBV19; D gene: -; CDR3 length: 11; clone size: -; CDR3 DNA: TGTGCCAGTAGGGAGGGAGTTGAGCAGTTCTTC; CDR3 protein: CASREGVEQFF
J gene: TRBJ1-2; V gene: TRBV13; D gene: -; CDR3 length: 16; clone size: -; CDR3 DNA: TGTGCCAGCAGCTTGAGGAGCGCGGGGACGTACTATGGCTACACCTTC; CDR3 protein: CASSLRSAGTYYGYTF
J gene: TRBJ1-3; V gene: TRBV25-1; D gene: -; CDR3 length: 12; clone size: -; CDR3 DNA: TGTGCCAGCGAGGACGGACTAAACACCATATATTTT; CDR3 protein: CASEDGLNTIYF
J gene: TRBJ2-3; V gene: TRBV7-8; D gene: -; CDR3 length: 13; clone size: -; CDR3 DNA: TGTGCCAGCAGCTTAGAGGGAGCAGATACGCAGTATTTT; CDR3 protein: CASSLEGADTQYF
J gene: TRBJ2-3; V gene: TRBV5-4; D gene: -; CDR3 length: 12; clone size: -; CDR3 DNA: TGTGCCAGCAGCTTGTTCGCAGATACGCAGTATTTT; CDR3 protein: CASSLFADTQYF
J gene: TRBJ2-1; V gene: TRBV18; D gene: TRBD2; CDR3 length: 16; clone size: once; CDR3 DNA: TGTGCCAGCTCAGCGCAGGGACTAGCGGGAGGAGGTGAGCAGTTCTTC; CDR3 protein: CASSAQGLAGGGEQFF
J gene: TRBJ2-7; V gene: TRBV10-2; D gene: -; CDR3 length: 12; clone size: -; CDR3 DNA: TGCGCCAGCAGTGACCGGGACTACGAGCAGTACTTC; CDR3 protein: CASSDRDYEQYF
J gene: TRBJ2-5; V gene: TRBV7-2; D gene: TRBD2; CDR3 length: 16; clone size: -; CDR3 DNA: TGTGCCAGCAGCTTAGCGGTAGCGGGGCGTCAAGAGACCCAGTACTTC; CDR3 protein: CASSLAVAGRQETQYF
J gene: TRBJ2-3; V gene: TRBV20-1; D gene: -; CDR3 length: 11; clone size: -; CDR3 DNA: TGCAGTGCTAGATTAGCAGATACGCAGTATTTT; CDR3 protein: CSARLADTQYF
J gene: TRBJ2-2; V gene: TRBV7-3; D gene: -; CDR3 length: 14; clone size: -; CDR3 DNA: TGTGCCAGCAGCTTTGGCATTAACACCGGGGAGCTGTTTTTT; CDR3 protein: CASSFGINTGELFF
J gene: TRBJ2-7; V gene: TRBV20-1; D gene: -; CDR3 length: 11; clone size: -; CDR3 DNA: TGCAGTGCAAGCCGAAGAGACGAGCAGTACTTC; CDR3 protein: CSASRRDEQYF
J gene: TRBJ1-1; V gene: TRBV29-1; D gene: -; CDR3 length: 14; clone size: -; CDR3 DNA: TGCAGCGTTGTAAGGGGAGGATCTATCACTGAAGCTTTCTTT; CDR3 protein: CSVVRGGSITEAFF
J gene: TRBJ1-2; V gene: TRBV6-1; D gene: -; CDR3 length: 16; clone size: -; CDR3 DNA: TGTGCCAGCAGTGAAGGAGGGGGGGGCAGAAACTATGGCTACACCTTC; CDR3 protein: CASSEGGGGRNYGYTF
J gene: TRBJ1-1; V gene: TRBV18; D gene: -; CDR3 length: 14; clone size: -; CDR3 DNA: TGTGCCAGCTCACCACCGGGCAGGAACACTGAAGCTTTCTTT; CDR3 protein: CASSPPGRNTEAFF
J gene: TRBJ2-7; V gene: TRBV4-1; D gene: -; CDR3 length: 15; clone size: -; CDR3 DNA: TGCGCCAGCAGCCCGTACGCCGGGTCTATCTACGAGCAGTACTTC; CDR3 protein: CASSPYAGSIYEQYF
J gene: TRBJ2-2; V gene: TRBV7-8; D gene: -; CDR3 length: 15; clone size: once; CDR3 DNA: TGTGCCAGCCACTCGGTGGTAGCTTTCGGCGGGGAGCTGTTTTTT; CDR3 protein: CASHSVVAFGGELFF
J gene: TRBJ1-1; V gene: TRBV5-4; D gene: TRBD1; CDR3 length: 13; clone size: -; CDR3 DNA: TGTGCCAGCAGCGTACAGGGGGGCACTGAAGCTTTCTTT; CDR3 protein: CASSVQGGTEAFF
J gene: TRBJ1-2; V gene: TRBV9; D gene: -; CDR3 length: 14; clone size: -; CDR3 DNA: TGTGCCAGCAGCCCCTTTTTAGTCGACTATGGCTACACCTTC; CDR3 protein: CASSPFLVDYGYTF
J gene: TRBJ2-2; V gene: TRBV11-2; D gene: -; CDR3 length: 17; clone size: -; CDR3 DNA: TGTGCCAGCAGCTCTAACACTAGGTATTGGGACACCGGGGAGCTGTTTTTT; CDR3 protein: CASSSNTRYWDTGELFF
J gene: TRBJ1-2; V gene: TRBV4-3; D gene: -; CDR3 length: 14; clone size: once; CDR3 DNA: TGCGCCAGCAGCCAATCCAGGGGTTTGGATGGCTACACCTTC; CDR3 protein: CASSQSRGLDGYTF
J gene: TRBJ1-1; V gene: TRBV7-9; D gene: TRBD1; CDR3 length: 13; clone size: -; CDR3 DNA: TGTGCCAGCAGCCCTACAGGGGGGTCAGAAGCTTTCTTT; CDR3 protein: CASSPTGGSEAFF
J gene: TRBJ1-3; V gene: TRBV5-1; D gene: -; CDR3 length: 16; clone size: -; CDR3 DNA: TGCGCCAGCAGCTTGGTATCTGGACAGACTGGAAACACCATATATTTT; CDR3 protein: CASSLVSGQTGNTIYF
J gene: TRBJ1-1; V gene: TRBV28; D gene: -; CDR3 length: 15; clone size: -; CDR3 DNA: TGTGCCAGCAGTTGGGAGGGGGGGCAGAACACTGAAGCTTTCTTT; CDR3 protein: CASSWEGGQNTEAFF
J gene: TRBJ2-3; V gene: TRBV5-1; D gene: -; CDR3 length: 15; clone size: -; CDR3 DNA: TGCGCCAGCAGCTTGGCTTTCGAGCACACAGATACGCAGTATTTT; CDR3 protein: CASSLAFEHTDTQYF
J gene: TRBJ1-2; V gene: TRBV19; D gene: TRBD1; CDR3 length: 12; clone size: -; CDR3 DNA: TGTGCCAGTAACTCAGGGGGGAGAGGCTACACCTTC; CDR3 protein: CASNSGGRGYTF
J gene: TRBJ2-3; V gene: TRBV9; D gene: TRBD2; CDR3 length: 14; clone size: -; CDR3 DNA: TGTGCCAGCAGCGGGACTAGCGGCACAGATACGCAGTATTTT; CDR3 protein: CASSGTSGTDTQYF
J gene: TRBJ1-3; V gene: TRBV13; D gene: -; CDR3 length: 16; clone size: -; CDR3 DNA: TGTGCCAGCAGCCCTGAGCCCGGGGGATCGGTAGACACCATATATTTT; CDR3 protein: CASSPEPGGSVDTIYF
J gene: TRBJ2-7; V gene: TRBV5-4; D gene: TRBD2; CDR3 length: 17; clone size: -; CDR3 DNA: TGTGCCAGCAGCACGTCCGGGACTAGCGGGAGAAGATACGAGCAGTACTTC; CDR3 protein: CASSTSGTSGRRYEQYF
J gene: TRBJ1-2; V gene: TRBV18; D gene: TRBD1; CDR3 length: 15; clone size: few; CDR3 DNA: TGTGCCAGCTCACCGGGGGGACAGGACGGCTATGGCTACACCTTC; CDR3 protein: CASSPGGQDGYGYTF
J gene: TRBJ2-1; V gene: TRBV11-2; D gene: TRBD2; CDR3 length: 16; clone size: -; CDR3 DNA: TGTGCCAGCAGCGCCAAGGAGCGGGGGGGAAACAATGAGCAGTTCTTC; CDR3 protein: CASSAKERGGNNEQFF
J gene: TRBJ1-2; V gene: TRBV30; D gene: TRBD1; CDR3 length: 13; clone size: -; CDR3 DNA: TGTGCCTGGAGGGGACAGGGGAACTATGGCTACACCTTC; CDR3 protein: CAWRGQGNYGYTF
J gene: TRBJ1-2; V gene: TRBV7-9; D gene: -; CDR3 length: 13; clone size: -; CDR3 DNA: TGTGCCAGCAGCCTGGGACAAAAGTTGGGCTACACCTTC; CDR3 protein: CASSLGQKLGYTF
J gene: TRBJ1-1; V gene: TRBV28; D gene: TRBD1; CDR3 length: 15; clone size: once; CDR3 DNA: TGTGCCAGCAGTTCAATGGGACAGTCGAACACTGAAGCTTTCTTT; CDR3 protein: CASSSMGQSNTEAFF
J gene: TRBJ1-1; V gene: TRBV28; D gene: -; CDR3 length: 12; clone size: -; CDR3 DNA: TGTGCCAGCAGCCGGGAGCCACCCAGGGCTTTCTTT; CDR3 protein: CASSREPPRAFF
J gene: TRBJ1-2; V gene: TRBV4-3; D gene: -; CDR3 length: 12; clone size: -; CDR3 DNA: TGCGCCAGCAGCCAAGAGAGCTATGGCTACACCTTC; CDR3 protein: CASSQESYGYTF